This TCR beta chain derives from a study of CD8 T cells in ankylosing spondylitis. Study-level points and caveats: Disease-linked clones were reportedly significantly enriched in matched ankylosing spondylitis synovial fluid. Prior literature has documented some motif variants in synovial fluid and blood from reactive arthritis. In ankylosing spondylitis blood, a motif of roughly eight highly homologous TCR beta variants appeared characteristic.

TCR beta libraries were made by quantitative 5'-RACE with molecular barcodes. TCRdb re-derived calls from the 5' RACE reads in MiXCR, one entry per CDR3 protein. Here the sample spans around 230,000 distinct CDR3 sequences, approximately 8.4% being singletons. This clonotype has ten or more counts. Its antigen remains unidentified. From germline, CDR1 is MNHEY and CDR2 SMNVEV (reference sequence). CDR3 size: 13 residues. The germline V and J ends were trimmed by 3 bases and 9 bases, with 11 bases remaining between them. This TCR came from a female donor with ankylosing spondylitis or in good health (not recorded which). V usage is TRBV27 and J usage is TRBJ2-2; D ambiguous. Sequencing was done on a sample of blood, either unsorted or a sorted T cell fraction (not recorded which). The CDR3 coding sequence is TGTGCCAGCAGTTTGGCAGCGCGTAGGGAGCTGTTTTTT. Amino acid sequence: CASSLAARRELFF.